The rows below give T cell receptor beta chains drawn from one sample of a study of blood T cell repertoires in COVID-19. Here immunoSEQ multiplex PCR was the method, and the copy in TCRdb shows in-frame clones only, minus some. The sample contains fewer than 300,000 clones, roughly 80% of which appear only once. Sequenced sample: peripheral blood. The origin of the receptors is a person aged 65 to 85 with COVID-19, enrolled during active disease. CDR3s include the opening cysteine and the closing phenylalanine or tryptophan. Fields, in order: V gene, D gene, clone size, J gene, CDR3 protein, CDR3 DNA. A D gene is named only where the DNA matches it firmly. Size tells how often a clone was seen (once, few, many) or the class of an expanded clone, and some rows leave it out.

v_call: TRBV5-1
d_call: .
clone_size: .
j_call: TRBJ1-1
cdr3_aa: CASSLSGRVAEAFF
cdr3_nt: TGCGCCAGCAGCTTGAGTGGCAGGGTGGCCGAAGCTTTCTTT

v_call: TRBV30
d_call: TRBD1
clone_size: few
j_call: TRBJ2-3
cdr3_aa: CAWRGDRRTDTQYF
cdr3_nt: TGTGCCTGGAGGGGGGACAGAAGAACAGATACGCAGTATTTT

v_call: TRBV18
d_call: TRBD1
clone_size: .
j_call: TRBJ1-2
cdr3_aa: CASSPMENRGQGAQNYGYTF
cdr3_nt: TGTGCCAGCTCACCAATGGAAAACCGGGGACAGGGGGCACAAAACTATGGCTACACCTTC

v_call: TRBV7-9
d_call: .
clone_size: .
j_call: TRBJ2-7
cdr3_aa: CASSWWGDPREQYF
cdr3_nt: TGTGCCAGCAGCTGGTGGGGGGACCCTCGCGAGCAGTACTTC

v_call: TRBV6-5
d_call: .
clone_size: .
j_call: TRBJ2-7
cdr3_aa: CASTAAYEQYF
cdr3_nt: TGTGCCAGCACCGCGGCCTACGAGCAGTACTTC

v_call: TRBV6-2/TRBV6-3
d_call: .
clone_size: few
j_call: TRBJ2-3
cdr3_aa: CASSYLAGTRDTQYF
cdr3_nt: TGTGCCAGCAGTTATCTTGCGGGAACCAGGGATACGCAGTATTTT

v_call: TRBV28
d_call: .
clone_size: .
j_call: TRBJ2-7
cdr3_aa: CASRDTLPYEQYF
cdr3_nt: TGTGCCAGCAGAGACACACTTCCCTACGAGCAGTACTTC

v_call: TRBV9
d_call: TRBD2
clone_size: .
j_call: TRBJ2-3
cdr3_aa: CASSLAGHYTDTQYF
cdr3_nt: TGTGCCAGCAGCTTAGCGGGACACTACACAGATACGCAGTATTTT

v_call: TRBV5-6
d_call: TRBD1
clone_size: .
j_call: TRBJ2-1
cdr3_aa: CASFGQGLLNEQFF
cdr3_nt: TGTGCCAGCTTCGGACAGGGTCTCCTCAATGAGCAGTTCTTC

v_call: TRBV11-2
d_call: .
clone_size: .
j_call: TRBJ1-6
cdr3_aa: CASSLDRAGGLRPLHF
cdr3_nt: TGTGCCAGCAGCTTAGATCGTGCGGGGGGTTTGAGACCCCTCCACTTT

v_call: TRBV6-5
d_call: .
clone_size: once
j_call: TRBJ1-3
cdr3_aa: CASSYSPAGGNTIYF
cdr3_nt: TGTGCCAGCAGTTACTCGCCGGCAGGGGGAAACACCATATATTTT

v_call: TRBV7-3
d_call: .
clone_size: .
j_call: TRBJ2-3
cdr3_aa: CASSLFRDTDTQYF
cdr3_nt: TGTGCCAGCAGCTTATTTCGGGACACAGATACGCAGTATTTT

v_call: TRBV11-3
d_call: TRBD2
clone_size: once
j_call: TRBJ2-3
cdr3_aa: CASSLKAPRGASWVF
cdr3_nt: TGTGCCAGCAGCTTAAAAGCCCCGCGGGGGGCCTCCTGGGTTTTT